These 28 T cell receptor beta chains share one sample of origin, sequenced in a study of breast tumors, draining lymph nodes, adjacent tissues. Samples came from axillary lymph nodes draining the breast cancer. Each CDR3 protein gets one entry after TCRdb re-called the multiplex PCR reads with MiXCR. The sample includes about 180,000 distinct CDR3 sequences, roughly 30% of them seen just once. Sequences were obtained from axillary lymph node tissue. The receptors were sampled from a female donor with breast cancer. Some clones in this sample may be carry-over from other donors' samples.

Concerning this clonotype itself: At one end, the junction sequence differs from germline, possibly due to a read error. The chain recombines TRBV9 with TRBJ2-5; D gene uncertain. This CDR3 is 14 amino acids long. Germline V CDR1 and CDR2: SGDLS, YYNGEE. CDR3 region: CASSVGTPEETQSF. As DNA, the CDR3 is TGTGCCAGCAGCGTAGGCACTCCGGAAGAGACCCAGTCCTTC. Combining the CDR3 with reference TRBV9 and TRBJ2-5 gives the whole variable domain DSGVTQTPKHLITATGQRVTLRCSPRSGDLSVYWYQQSLDQGLQFLIQYYNGEERAKGNILERFSAQQFPDLHSELNLSSLELGDSALYFCASSVGTPEETQSFGPGTRLLVL.

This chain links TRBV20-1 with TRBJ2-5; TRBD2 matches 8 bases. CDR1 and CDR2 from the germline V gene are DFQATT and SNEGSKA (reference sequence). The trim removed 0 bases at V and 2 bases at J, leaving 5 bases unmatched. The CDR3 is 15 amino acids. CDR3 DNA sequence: TGCAGTGCTAGAGATGGGGCTAGCGGGCAAGAGACCCAGTACTTC. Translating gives CSARDGASGQETQYF.

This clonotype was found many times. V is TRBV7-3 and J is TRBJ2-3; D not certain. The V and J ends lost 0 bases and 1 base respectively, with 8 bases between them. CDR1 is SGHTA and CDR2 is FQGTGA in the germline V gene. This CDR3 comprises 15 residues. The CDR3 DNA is TGTGCCAGCAGCTTAACACTCGGCGGCACAGATACGCAGTATTTT. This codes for CASSLTLGGTDTQYF.

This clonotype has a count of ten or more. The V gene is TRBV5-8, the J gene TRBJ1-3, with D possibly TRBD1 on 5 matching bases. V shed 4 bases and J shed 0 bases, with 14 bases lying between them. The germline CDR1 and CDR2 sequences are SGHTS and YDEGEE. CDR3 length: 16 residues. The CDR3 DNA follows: TGTGCCAGCAGCGGGGTTGACAGCAGCTCTGGAAACACCATATATTTT. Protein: CASSGVDSSSGNTIYF. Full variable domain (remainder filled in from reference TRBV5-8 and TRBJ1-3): EAGVTQSPTHLIKTRGQQATLRCSPISGHTSVYWYQQALGLGLQFLLWYDEGEERNRGNFPPRFSGRQFPNYSSELNVNALELEDSALYLCASSGVDSSSGNTIYFGEGSWLTVV.

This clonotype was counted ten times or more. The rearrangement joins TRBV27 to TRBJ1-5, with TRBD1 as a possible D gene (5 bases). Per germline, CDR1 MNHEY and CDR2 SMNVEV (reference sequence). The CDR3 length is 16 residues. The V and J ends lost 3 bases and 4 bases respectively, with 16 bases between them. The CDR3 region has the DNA TGTGCCAGCAGTTTGATGGGGGTGGGAGAAAATCAGCCCCAGCATTTT. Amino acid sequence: CASSLMGVGENQPQHF.

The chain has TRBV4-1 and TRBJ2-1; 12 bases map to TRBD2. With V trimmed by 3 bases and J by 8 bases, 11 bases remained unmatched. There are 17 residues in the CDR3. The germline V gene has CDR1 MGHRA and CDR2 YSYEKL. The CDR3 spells CASSQGPLAGGPHEQFF. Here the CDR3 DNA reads TGCGCCAGCAGCCAGGGGCCTCTAGCGGGGGGGCCTCATGAGCAGTTCTTC.

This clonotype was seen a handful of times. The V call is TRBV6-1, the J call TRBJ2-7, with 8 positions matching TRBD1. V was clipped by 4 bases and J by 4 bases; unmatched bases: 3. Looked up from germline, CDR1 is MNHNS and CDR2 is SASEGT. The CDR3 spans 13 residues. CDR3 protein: CASSVDRAYEQYF. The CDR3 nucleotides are TGTGCCAGCAGTGTGGACAGGGCTTACGAGCAGTACTTC.

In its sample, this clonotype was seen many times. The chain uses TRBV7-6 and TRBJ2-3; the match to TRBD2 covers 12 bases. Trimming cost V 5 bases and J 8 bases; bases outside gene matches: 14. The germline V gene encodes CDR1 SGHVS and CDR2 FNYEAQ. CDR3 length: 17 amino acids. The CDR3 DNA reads TGTGCCAGCAGCCCCTCACTAGCGGGGGGCCCCCGGGGTACGCAGTATTTT. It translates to CASSPSLAGGPRGTQYF.

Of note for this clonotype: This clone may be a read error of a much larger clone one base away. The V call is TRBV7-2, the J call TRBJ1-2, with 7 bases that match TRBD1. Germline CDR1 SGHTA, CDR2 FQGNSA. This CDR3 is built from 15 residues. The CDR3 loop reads CASSHPGIGGYGYPF. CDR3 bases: TGTGCCAGCAGCCACCCAGGGATAGGGGGCTATGGCTACCCCTTC.

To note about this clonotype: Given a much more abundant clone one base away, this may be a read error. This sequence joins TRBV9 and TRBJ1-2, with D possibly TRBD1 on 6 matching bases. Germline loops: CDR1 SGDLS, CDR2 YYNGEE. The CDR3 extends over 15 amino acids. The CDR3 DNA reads TGTGCCAGCAGCGCCTTTAACAGGGATCCCTATGGCTCCACCTTC. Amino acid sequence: CASSAFNRDPYGSTF.

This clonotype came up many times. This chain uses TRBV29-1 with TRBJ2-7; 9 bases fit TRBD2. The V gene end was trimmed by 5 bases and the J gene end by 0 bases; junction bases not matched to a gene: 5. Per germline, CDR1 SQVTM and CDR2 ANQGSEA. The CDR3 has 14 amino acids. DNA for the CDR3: TGCAGCGTTCCCCTAGCGGGGAGCTCCTACGAGCAGTACTTC. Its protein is CSVPLAGSSYEQYF.

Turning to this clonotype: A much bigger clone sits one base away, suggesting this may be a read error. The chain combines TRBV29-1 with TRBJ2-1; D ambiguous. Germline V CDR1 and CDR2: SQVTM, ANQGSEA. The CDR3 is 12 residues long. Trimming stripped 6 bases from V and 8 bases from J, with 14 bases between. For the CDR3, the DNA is TGCAGCGTAAAACATGGATCCGATGAGCAGTTCTTC. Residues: CSVKHGSDEQFF.

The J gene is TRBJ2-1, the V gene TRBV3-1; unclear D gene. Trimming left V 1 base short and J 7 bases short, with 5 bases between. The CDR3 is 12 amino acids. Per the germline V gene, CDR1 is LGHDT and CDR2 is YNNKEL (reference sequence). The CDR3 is CASSQGSNEQFF. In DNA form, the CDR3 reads TGTGCCAGCAGCCAAGGAAGTAATGAGCAGTTCTTC.

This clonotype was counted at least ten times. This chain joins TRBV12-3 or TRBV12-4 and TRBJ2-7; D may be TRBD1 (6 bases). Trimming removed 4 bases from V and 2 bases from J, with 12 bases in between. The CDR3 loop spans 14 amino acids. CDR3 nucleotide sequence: TGTGCCAGCAGTTCCCGGGACAATCCCTACGAGCAGTACTTC. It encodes CASSSRDNPYEQYF.

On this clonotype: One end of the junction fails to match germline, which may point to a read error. DNA of the CDR3: TGCAGTGCTAGATCACTAGCGGACTCCTCCAATGAGCAGTTCTTC. It yields the protein CSARSLADSSNEQFF. The chain employs TRBV20-1 and TRBJ2-1; 8 positions agree with TRBD2. Per the germline V gene, CDR1 is DFQATT and CDR2 is SNEGSKA (reference sequence). The CDR3 loop spans 15 amino acids.

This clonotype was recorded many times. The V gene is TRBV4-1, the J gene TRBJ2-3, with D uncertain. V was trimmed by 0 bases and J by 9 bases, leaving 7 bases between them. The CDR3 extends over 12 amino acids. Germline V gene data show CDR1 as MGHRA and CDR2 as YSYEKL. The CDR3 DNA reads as TGCGCCAGCAGCCAAGACACCACAACGCAGTATTTT. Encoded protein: CASSQDTTTQYF.

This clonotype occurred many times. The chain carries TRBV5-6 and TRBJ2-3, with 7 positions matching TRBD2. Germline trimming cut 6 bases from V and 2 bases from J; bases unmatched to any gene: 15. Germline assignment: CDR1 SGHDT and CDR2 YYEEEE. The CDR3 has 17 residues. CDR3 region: CASNFGRLAVITDTQYF. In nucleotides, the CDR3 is TGTGCCAGCAACTTCGGGAGGTTAGCGGTAATCACAGATACGCAGTATTTT.

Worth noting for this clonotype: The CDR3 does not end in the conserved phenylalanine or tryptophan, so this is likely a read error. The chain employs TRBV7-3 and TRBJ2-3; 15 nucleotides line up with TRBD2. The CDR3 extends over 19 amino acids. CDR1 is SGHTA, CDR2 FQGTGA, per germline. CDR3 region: CASSPYTGLAGGPADTQYL. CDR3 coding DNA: TGTGCTAGCAGCCCCTACACCGGACTAGCGGGGGGGCCCGCAGATACGCAGTATCTT.

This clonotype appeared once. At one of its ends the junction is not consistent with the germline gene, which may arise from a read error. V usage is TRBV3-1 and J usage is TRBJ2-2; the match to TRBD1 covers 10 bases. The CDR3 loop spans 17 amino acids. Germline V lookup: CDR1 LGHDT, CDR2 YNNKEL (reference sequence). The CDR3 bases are TGCGCCAGCAGCCAAGGCTGGCGGACAGGGGGCACCGGGGAGCTGTTTTTT. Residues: CASSQGWRTGGTGELFF.

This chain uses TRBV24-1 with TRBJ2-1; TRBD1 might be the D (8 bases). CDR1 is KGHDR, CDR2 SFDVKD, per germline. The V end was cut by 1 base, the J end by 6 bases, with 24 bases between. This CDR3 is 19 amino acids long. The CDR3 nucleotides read TGTGCCACCAGTGATTTTCTTCTAGCGGACAGGGAAATACGCAATGAGCAGTTCTTC. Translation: CATSDFLLADREIRNEQFF.

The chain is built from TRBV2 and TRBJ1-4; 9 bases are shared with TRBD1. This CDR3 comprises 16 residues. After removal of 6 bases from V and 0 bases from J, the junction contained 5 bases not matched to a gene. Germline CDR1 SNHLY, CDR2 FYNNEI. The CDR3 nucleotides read TGTGCCAGCAGGAGGGACAGGGCCTCAACTAATGAAAAACTGTTTTTT. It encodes CASRRDRASTNEKLFF. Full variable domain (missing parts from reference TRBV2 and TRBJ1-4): EPEVTQTPSHQVTQMGQEVILRCVPISNHLYFYWYRQILGQKVEFLVSFYNNEISEKSEIFDDQFSVERPDGSNFTLKIRSTKLEDSAMYFCASRRDRASTNEKLFFGSGTQLSVL.

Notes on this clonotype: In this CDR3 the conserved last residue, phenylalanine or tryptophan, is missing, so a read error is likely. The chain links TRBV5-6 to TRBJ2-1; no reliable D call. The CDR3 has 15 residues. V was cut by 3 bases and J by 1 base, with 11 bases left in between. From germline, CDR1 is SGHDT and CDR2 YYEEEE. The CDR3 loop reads CASSSASRSYNEQFL. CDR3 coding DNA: TGTGCCAGCAGCTCCGCGTCAAGGTCCTACAATGAGCAGTTCCTC.

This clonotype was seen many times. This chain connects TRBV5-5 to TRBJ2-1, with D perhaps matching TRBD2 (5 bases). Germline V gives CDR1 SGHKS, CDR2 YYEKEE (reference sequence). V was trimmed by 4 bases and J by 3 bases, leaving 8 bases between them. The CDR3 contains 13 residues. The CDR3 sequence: CASSNRDYNEQFF. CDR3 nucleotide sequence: TGTGCCAGCAGCAACCGGGACTACAATGAGCAGTTCTTC.

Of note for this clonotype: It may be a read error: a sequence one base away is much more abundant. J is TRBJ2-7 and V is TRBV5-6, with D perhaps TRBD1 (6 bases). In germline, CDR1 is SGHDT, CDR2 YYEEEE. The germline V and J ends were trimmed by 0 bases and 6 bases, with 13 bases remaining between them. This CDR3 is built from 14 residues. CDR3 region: CASSLGTVSSEQYF. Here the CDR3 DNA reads TGTGCCAGCAGCTTGGGGACAGTGAGTTCCGAGCAGTACTTC.

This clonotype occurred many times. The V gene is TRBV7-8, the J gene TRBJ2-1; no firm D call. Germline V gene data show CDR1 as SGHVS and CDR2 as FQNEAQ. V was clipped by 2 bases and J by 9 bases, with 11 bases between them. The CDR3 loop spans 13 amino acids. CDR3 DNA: TGTGCCAGCAGCTTATATGAGTTCGGTGAGCAGTTCTTC. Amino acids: CASSLYEFGEQFF.

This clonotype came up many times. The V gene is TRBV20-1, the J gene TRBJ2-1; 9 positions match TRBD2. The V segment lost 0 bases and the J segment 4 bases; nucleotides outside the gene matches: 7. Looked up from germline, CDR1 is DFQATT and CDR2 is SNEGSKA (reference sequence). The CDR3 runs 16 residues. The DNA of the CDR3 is TGCAGTGCTAGAGATACGGCGGGAGGGCCTTACAATGAGCAGTTCTTC. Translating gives CSARDTAGGPYNEQFF.

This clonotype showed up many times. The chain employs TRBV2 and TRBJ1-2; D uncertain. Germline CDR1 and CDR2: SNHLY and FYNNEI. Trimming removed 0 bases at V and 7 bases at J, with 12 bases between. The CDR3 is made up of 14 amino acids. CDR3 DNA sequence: TGTGCCAGCAGTGAAGCGCGCGGGGTCGGTGGCTACACCTTC. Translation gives CASSEARGVGGYTF.

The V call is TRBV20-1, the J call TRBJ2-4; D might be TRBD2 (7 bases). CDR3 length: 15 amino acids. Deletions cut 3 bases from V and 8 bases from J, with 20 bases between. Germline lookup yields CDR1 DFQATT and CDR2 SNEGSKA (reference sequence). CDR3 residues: CSARGAGGRRDIQYF. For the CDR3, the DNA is TGCAGTGCTAGGGGGGCCGGGGGGCGACGAGACATTCAGTACTTC.